The present T cell receptor (beta chain) was sequenced within a study of T cell changes during pregnancy in multiple sclerosis. Germline V gene data show CDR1 as LNHDA and CDR2 as SQIVND (reference sequence). V was clipped by 1 base and J by 5 bases, with 12 bases between them. The CDR3 extends over 15 amino acids. TCRdb's table, derived via immunoSEQ multiplex PCR, lists solely in-frame clones and lacks some. Among 9,500 to 15,000 clones listed, roughly nine tenths were seen once. The TCR comes from a female donor in good health, enrolled as a control in a pregnancy study. Source: CD8+ T cells from peripheral blood mononuclear cells, taken in the second trimester of pregnancy. This chain joins TRBV19 and TRBJ2-1, with no clear D. The CDR3 region is CASSIGLNINNEQFF. CDR3 DNA sequence: TGTGCCAGTAGTATAGGCCTAAATATCAACAATGAGCAGTTCTTC.